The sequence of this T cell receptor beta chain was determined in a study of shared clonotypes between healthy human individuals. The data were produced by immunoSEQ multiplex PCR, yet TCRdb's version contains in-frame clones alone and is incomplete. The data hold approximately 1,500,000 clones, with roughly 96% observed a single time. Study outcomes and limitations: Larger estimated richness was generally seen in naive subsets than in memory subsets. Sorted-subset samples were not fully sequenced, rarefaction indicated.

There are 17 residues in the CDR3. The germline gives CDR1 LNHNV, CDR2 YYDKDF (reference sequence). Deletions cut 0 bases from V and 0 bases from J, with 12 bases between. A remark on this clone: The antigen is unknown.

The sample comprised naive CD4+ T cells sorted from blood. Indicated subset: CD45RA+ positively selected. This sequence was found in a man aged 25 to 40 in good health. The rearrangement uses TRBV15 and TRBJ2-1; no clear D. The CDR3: CATSRDYAGSSYNEQFF. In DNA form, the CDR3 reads TGTGCCACCAGCAGAGATTATGCAGGAAGCTCCTACAATGAGCAGTTCTTC. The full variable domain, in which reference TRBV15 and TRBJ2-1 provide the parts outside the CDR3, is DAMVIQNPRYQVTQFGKPVTLSCSQTLNHNVMYWYQQKSSQAPKLLFHYYDKDFNNEADTPDNFQSRRPNTSFCFLDIRSPGLGDTAMYLCATSRDYAGSSYNEQFFGPGTRLTVL.